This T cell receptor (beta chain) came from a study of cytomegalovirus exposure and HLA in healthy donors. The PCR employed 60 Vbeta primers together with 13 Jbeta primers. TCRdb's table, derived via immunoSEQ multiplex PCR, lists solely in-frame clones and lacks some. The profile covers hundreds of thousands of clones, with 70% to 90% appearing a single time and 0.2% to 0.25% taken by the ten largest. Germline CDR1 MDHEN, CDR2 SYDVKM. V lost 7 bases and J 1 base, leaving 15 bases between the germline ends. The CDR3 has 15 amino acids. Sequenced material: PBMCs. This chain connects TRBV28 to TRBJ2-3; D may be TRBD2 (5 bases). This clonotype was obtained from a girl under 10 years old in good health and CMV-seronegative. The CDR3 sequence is CASTTRRGGTDTQYF. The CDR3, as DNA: TGTGCCAGCACCACGCGCCGGGGTGGCACAGATACGCAGTATTTT.